This T cell receptor (beta chain) was captured by sequencing in a study of T cell repertoires in cytomegalovirus infection. Overall study context: Peptides in the study included HLA-C-restricted and HLA-B-restricted CMV epitopes.

For this clonotype: The antigen is undetermined.

This CDR3 spans 12 amino acids. Germline lookup yields CDR1 SGDLS and CDR2 YYNGEE. Between the trimmed V and J ends, which lost 0 bases and 6 bases, there was a span of 5 bases. MiXCR, run by TCRdb on the reads, gives a single entry per CDR3 protein. The sample has 400,000 to 600,000 distinct CDR3 sequences, 42% seen once. This clonotype was sampled from a human donor in good health (CMV status not recorded). Some clones in this sample may be carry-over from other donors' samples. The chain carries TRBV9 and TRBJ2-3, with unresolved D. The sequencing used cultured PBMCs, collected from culture after CMV antigen stimulation. CDR3 amino acids: CASSVDSDTQYF. Written as DNA, the CDR3 is TGTGCCAGCAGCGTAGATTCGGATACGCAGTATTTT.